Following are 30 T cell receptor beta chains from one sample sequenced in a study of blood T cell repertoires in COVID-19. Produced via immunoSEQ multiplex PCR; TCRdb's table is partial and in-frame only. The table includes more than 75,000 clones, around 90% detected once. The sequenced sample was peripheral blood. The receptors derive from a woman aged 70 to 79 with acute or convalescent COVID-19.

This clone was detected only a few times. The CDR3 is CASSSTSGTAGELFF. The CDR3 DNA reads TGTGCCAGCAGCTCGACTAGCGGGACGGCCGGGGAGCTGTTTTTT. This chain links TRBV11-2 with TRBJ2-2; the match to TRBD2 covers 11 bases. The germline V gene has CDR1 SGHAT and CDR2 FQNNGV. The CDR3 runs 15 residues. Losses at the gene ends were 4 bases for V and 6 bases for J; bases not matched to a gene: 4.

The sample holds one count of this clone. This chain's CDR3 is CATSFATSGSRGEQFF. The DNA for the CDR3 is TGTGCCACCAGCTTCGCCACTAGCGGGAGTCGAGGTGAGCAGTTCTTC. The V call is TRBV15, the J call TRBJ2-1; 11 positions match TRBD2. Germline CDR1 and CDR2: LNHNV and YYDKDF (reference sequence). The CDR3 contains 16 residues. The trim removed 5 bases at V and 9 bases at J, leaving 12 bases unmatched.

The chain joins TRBV19 to TRBJ1-2; 7 nucleotides align to TRBD1. V trimming: 6 bases; J trimming: 4 bases; junction bases outside the gene matches: 17. The CDR3 loop spans 17 amino acids. Germline assignment: CDR1 LNHDA and CDR2 SQIVND (reference sequence). The CDR3 is CASRLTGARRNSYGYTF. For the CDR3, the DNA is TGTGCCAGTAGATTAACAGGGGCGCGGAGAAATAGCTATGGCTACACCTTC.

This sequence joins TRBV24-1 and TRBJ1-1; D not certain. With 7 bases removed from V and 4 bases from J, the gap between germline ends came to 9 bases. Germline assignment: CDR1 KGHDR and CDR2 SFDVKD. This CDR3 has 12 residues. The CDR3 DNA reads TGTGCCACCAGCGAATTCGGCACTGAAGCTTTCTTT. It translates to CATSEFGTEAFF.

This clone was observed a handful of times. The chain uses TRBV29-1 and TRBJ2-7, with D perhaps TRBD1 (7 bases). CDR3 length: 12 amino acids. The germline gives CDR1 SQVTM, CDR2 ANQGSEA. Trimming shortened V by 5 bases and J by 4 bases, and 12 bases separated the two germline ends. CDR3 residues: CSVFQGGYEQYF. The CDR3 nucleotides are TGCAGCGTTTTTCAGGGGGGTTACGAGCAGTACTTC.

V and J are TRBV28 and TRBJ2-7; D perhaps matches TRBD2 (5 bases). Trimming stripped 11 bases from V and 3 bases from J, with 20 bases between. Germline CDR1 MDHEN, CDR2 SYDVKM. The CDR3 has 14 residues. In DNA form, the CDR3 reads TGTGCCTCCACCCGGGGAACCGGGGACTACGAGCAGTACTTC. This sequence encodes CASTRGTGDYEQYF.

This clone was seen once. V gene TRBV9 combines with J gene TRBJ2-3, with D tentatively TRBD2 (6 bases). The CDR3 sequence is 15 residues long. CDR1 SGDLS and CDR2 YYNGEE come from the germline V gene. V was trimmed by 0 bases and J by 1 base, leaving 9 bases between them. Here the CDR3 DNA reads TGTGCCAGCAGCGTAGGGTGGGGGGGCACAGATACGCAGTATTTT. Translating it yields CASSVGWGGTDTQYF. Full variable domain (missing parts from reference TRBV9 and TRBJ2-3): DSGVTQTPKHLITATGQRVTLRCSPRSGDLSVYWYQQSLDQGLQFLIQYYNGEERAKGNILERFSAQQFPDLHSELNLSSLELGDSALYFCASSVGWGGTDTQYFGPGTRLTVL.

The chain carries TRBV19 and TRBJ2-7, with a tentative D call TRBD2 (5 bases). CDR3 length equals 14 residues. CDR1 and CDR2 (germline): LNHDA, SQIVND (reference sequence). Trimming pared 5 bases from V and 0 bases from J, leaving 11 bases between. The CDR3 DNA follows: TGTGCCAGTAGTGTCGGGATGTCCTCCTACGAGCAGTACTTC. Translation gives CASSVGMSSYEQYF.

The chain employs TRBV4-2 and TRBJ2-7; possible D gene TRBD2, 6 bases. CDR1 and CDR2 (germline): LGHNA, YNFKEQ. Trimming shortened V by 0 bases and J by 3 bases, and 15 bases separated the two germline ends. The CDR3 runs 16 residues. The CDR3 here is CASSQDPRDSYYEQYF. CDR3 in DNA: TGTGCCAGCAGCCAAGACCCCCGGGACTCTTACTACGAGCAGTACTTC.

A single count supports this clone. CDR3 region: CASSIQGSYNEQFF. CDR3 nucleotides: TGTGCCAGCAGTATACAGGGGAGCTACAATGAGCAGTTCTTC. The rearrangement joins TRBV6-4 to TRBJ2-1, with TRBD1 matching over 7 bases. CDR1 and CDR2 from the germline V gene are MRHNA and SNTAGT. The trim removed 5 bases at V and 3 bases at J, leaving 4 bases unmatched. This CDR3 is 14 amino acids long.

V gene TRBV5-6 combines with J gene TRBJ2-2, with 13 bases fitting TRBD2. CDR3 length equals 17 residues. The V gene's germline CDR1 is SGHDT and CDR2 YYEEEE. V shed 4 bases and J 0 bases; nucleotides not matched to a gene: 3. The CDR3 DNA sequence: TGTGCCAGCAGCCATGGACTAGCGGGAGCGAACACCGGGGAGCTGTTTTTT. Its translation: CASSHGLAGANTGELFF.

V is TRBV5-1 and J is TRBJ2-7; 9 bases align to TRBD2. In germline, CDR1 is SGHRS, CDR2 YFSETQ. The CDR3 runs 17 residues. V lost 2 bases and J lost 1; bases outside the gene matches: 10. The chain's CDR3 is CASSLKVAGASSYEQYF. The CDR3 coding sequence is TGCGCCAGCAGCTTAAAGGTAGCGGGAGCGTCTTCCTACGAGCAGTACTTC.

The chain joins TRBV18 to TRBJ2-2; 13 nucleotides align to TRBD2. Losses at the gene ends were 2 bases for V and 4 bases for J; bases not matched to a gene: 10. Germline V gene sequence: CDR1 KGHSH, CDR2 LQKENI. The length of the CDR3 is 19 residues. CDR3 protein: CASSPRTSGGVSVTGELFF. In nucleotides, the CDR3 is TGTGCCAGCTCACCAAGGACTAGCGGGGGTGTCTCGGTCACCGGGGAGCTGTTTTTT.

The J gene is TRBJ1-3, the V gene TRBV10-3, with no clear D. V lost 9 bases to trimming and J lost 0 bases, with 12 bases between them. This CDR3 is built from 14 residues. Germline V CDR1 and CDR2: ENHRY, SYGVKD. CDR3 nucleotides: TGTGCCATTACAGACGATGTCTCTGGAAACACCATATATTTT. Translating it yields CAITDDVSGNTIYF.

The chain recombines TRBV9 with TRBJ1-2; 7 bases are shared with TRBD1. V was clipped by 3 bases and J by 4 bases; unmatched bases: 6. The CDR3 sequence is 14 residues long. The V gene's germline CDR1 is SGDLS and CDR2 YYNGEE. Here the CDR3 reads CASSAWTGPYGYTF. The CDR3 nucleotides are TGTGCCAGCAGCGCCTGGACAGGACCCTATGGCTACACCTTC.

V gene TRBV5-1 combines with J gene TRBJ2-7; TRBD2 matches at 7 bases. Germline CDR1 and CDR2: SGHRS and YFSETQ. V was clipped by 2 bases and J by 0 bases; unmatched bases: 2. CDR3 length: 14 amino acids. This chain's CDR3 is CASSFGGSSYEQYF. CDR3 bases: TGCGCCAGCAGCTTCGGCGGGAGCTCCTACGAGCAGTACTTC.

The chain recombines TRBV19 with TRBJ1-2; TRBD1 might be the D (5 bases). The CDR3 sequence is 14 residues long. Germline values: CDR1 LNHDA, CDR2 SQIVND (reference sequence). V gave up 5 bases and J gave up 4 bases, with 14 bases separating them. The CDR3 sequence is CASSLDRLIYGYTF. The CDR3 nucleotides are TGTGCCAGTAGTCTTGACAGATTGATCTATGGCTACACCTTC.

The chain joins TRBV6-5 to TRBJ1-1, with a tentative D call TRBD1 (6 bases). The CDR3 is 14 amino acids. Trimming took off 5 bases at V and 1 base at J, with 11 bases between the two ends. Germline V gives CDR1 MNHEY, CDR2 SVGAGI. The CDR3 bases are TGTGCCAGCAGTCGACCGGGACAGAACACTGAAGCTTTCTTT. This gives the protein CASSRPGQNTEAFF.

This chain links TRBV7-9 with TRBJ2-7; TRBD2 aligns across 12 bases. The junction had 18 bases not matched to a gene; V was cut back by 5 bases and J by 4 bases. The CDR3 is 19 amino acids. Per germline, CDR1 SEHNR and CDR2 FQNEAQ (reference sequence). The CDR3 region has the DNA TGTGCCAGCAGCGCTACTCAGGGACTAGCGGGCTGGTCGTGGTACGAGCAGTACTTC. Its protein product is CASSATQGLAGWSWYEQYF.

The rearrangement links TRBV6-5 to TRBJ2-7, with 11 bases aligning to TRBD1. Germline CDR1 reads MNHEY; CDR2 reads SVGAGI. V was pared by 6 bases and J by 5 bases, with 6 bases of the junction left unmatched. The CDR3 sequence is 14 residues long. The CDR3 reads CASSLGQGANEQYF. DNA of the CDR3: TGTGCCAGCAGCCTCGGACAGGGGGCCAACGAGCAGTACTTC.

This clone is a singleton in its sample. The CDR3 loop is CASSRTSGGSGELFF. The CDR3 bases are TGTGCCAGCAGCCGGACTAGCGGGGGGTCCGGGGAGCTGTTTTTT. This chain links TRBV3-1 (or the pseudogene TRBV3-2) with TRBJ2-2; 14 bases align to TRBD2. Losses at the gene ends were 4 bases for V and 6 bases for J; bases not matched to a gene: 1. Germline lookup yields CDR1 LGHDT and CDR2 YNNKEL (reference sequence). This CDR3 is 15 amino acids long.

The chain has TRBV2 and TRBJ2-5; D unclear. V was clipped by 2 bases and J by 5 bases, with 18 bases between them. Germline lookup yields CDR1 SNHLY and CDR2 FYNNEI. The CDR3 spans 16 residues. The chain's CDR3 is CASSEYRSPRSETQYF. The CDR3 nucleotides are TGTGCCAGCAGTGAATATAGGTCCCCAAGGAGCGAGACCCAGTACTTC.

J is TRBJ1-2 and V is TRBV19; a weak D match, TRBD1 (5 bases). This CDR3 has 15 amino acids. Germline CDR1 reads LNHDA; CDR2 reads SQIVND (reference sequence). Trimming shortened V by 3 bases and J by 8 bases, and 19 bases separated the two germline ends. The CDR3 region has the DNA TGTGCCAGTAGTATTCAGGGTGCGGGATATCGAGGCTACACCTTC. Amino acid sequence: CASSIQGAGYRGYTF.

The CDR3 DNA reads as TGTGCCAGCAGCTTAGCTAGCGGGTGGCTAAATGAGCAGTTCTTC. Residues: CASSLASGWLNEQFF. The genes are TRBV11-1 and TRBJ2-1; 7 nucleotides agree with TRBD2. The germline CDR1 and CDR2 sequences are SGHAT and FQDESV (reference sequence). The V segment lost 0 bases and the J segment 7 bases; nucleotides outside the gene matches: 6. The CDR3 has 15 residues.

The V call is TRBV7-8, the J call TRBJ1-5; TRBD1 aligns across 7 bases. J lost 1 base, V lost 5 bases, and 5 bases had no gene match. The CDR3 has 15 residues. In germline, CDR1 is SGHVS, CDR2 FQNEAQ. This CDR3 reads CASSKGQESNQPQHF. CDR3 DNA: TGTGCCAGCAGCAAAGGACAGGAAAGCAATCAGCCCCAGCATTTT.

The sample holds one count of this clone. The CDR3 here is CASSQGTGQETQYF. CDR3 in DNA: TGTGCCAGCAGCCAAGGAACAGGGCAAGAGACCCAGTACTTC. The V and J genes are TRBV3-1 (or the pseudogene TRBV3-2) and TRBJ2-5, with D perhaps TRBD1 (6 bases). V dropped 1 base and J dropped 2 bases, with 8 bases sitting between them. The CDR3 sequence is 14 residues long. CDR1 is LGHDT and CDR2 is YNNKEL in the germline V gene (reference sequence).

This clone rates as large. This chain uses TRBV6-5 with TRBJ1-1; maybe TRBD1 (6 bases). CDR1 is MNHEY and CDR2 is SVGAGI in the germline V gene. The CDR3 loop spans 14 amino acids. V was pared by 5 bases and J by 0 bases, with 10 bases between. CDR3 sequence (DNA): TGTGCCAGCAGTCCGGGACACGTGAACACTGAAGCTTTCTTT. This gives the protein CASSPGHVNTEAFF.

This clone was detected a few times. The chain joins TRBV4-1 to TRBJ1-2, with D possibly being TRBD1 (5 bases). Germline V CDR1 and CDR2: MGHRA, YSYEKL. This CDR3 contains 15 residues. V was pared by 1 base and J by 4 bases, with 13 bases between. CDR3 nucleotides: TGCGCCAGCAGCCAAGCTGGGGCAAACTTCTATGGCTACACCTTC. This codes for CASSQAGANFYGYTF.

V is TRBV9 and J is TRBJ2-1; D might be TRBD1 (5 bases). The CDR3 loop spans 14 amino acids. Germline CDR1 is SGDLS and CDR2 is YYNGEE. Trimming shortened V by 1 base and J by 11 bases, and 16 bases separated the two germline ends. CDR3 amino acids: CASSVRSASDKQFF. CDR3 in DNA: TGTGCCAGCAGCGTAAGGTCTGCGTCGGACAAGCAGTTCTTC.

The chain couples TRBV9 to TRBJ2-1; 12 bases line up with TRBD2. The CDR3 extends over 15 amino acids. CDR1 and CDR2 (germline): SGDLS, YYNGEE. V lost 3 bases and J lost 5; bases outside the gene matches: 3. CDR3 region: CASSATSGRNNEQFF. For the CDR3, the DNA is TGTGCCAGCAGCGCGACTAGCGGGAGAAACAATGAGCAGTTCTTC.